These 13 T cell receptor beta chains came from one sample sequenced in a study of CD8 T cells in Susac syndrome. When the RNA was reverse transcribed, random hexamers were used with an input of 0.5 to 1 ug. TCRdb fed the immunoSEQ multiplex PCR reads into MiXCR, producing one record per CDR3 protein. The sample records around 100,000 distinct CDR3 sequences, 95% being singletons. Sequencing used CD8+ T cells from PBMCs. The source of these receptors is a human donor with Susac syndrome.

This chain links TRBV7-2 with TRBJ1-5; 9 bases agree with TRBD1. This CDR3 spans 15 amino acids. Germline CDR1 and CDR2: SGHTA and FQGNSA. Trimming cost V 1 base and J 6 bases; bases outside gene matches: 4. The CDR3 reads CASSLGGQGSQPQHF. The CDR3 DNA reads TGTGCCAGCAGCTTAGGGGGACAGGGTTCTCAGCCCCAGCATTTT. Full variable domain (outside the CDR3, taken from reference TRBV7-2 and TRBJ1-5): GAGVSQSPSNKVTEKGKDVELRCDPISGHTALYWYRQSLGQGLEFLIYFQGNSAPDKSGLPSDRFSAERTGGSVSTLTIQRTQQEDSAVYLCASSLGGQGSQPQHFGDGTRLSIL.

The CDR3: CSVVKQSGYTF. The CDR3 region has the DNA TGCAGCGTTGTTAAGCAAAGTGGCTACACCTTC. The chain uses TRBV29-1 and TRBJ1-2; D not certain. V dropped 4 bases and J dropped 7 bases, with 10 bases sitting between them. The V gene's germline CDR1 is SQVTM and CDR2 ANQGSEA. The CDR3 runs to 11 residues.

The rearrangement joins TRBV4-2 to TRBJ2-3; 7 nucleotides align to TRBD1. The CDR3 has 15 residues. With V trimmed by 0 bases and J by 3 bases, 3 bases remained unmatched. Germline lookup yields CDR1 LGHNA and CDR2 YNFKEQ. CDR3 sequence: CASSQERGLTDTQYF. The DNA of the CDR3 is TGTGCCAGCAGCCAAGAGAGGGGGCTGACAGATACGCAGTATTTT.

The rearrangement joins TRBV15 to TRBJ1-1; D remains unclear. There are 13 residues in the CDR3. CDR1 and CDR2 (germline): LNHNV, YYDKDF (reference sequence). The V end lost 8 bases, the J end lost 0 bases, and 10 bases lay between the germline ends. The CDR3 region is CATASALNTEAFF. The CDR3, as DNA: TGTGCCACCGCTTCGGCCCTGAACACTGAAGCTTTCTTT.

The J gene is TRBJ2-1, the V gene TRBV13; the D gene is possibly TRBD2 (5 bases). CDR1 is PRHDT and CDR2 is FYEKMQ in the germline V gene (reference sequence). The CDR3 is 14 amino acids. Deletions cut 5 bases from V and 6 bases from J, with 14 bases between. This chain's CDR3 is CASSELVSGNEQFF. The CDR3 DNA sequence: TGTGCCAGCAGCGAACTAGTTTCAGGCAATGAGCAGTTCTTC.

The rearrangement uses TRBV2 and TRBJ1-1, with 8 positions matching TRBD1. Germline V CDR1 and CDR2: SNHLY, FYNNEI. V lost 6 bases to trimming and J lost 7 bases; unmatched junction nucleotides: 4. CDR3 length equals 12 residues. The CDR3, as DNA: TGTGCCAGCAGAACGACAGGGGTTGAAGCTTTCTTT. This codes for CASRTTGVEAFF.

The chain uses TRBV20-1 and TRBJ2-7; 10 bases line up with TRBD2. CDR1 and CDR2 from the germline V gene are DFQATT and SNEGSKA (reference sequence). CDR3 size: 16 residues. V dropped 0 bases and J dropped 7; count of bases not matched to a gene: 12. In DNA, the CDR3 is TGCAGTGCTAGAGATTTCAGCGGGAGGGCCAAACGGGAGCAGTACTTC. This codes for CSARDFSGRAKREQYF.

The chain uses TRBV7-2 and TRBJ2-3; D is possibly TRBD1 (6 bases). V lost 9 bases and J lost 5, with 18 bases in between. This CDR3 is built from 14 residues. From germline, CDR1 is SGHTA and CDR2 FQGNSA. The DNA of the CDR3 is TGTGCCAGTACCCAAACAGGGATGGGAGATACGCAGTATTTT. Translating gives CASTQTGMGDTQYF.

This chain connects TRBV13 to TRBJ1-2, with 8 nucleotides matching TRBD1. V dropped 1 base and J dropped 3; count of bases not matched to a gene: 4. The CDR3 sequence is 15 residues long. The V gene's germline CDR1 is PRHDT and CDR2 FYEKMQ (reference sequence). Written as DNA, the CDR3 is TGTGCCAGCAGCTTAGCGGGACAGGACCACTATGGCTACACCTTC. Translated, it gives CASSLAGQDHYGYTF.

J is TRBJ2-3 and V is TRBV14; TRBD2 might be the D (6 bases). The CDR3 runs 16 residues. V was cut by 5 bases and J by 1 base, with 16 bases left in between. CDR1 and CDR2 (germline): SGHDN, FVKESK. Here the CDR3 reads CASSAFEGLRTDTQYF. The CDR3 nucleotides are TGTGCCAGCAGCGCATTTGAGGGACTCCGCACAGATACGCAGTATTTT.

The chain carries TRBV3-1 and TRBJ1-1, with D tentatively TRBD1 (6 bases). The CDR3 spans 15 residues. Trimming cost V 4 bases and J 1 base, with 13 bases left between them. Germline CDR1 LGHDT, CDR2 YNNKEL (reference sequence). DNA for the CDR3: TGTGCCAGCAGCCGGCCCGGACAGAAGAACACTGAAGCTTTCTTT. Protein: CASSRPGQKNTEAFF.

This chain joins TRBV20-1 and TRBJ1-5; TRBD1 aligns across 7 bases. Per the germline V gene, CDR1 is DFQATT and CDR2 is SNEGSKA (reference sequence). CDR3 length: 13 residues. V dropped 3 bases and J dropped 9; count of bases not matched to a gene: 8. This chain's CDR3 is CSASRQGVGPQHF. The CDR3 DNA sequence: TGCAGTGCTAGCCGACAGGGTGTAGGGCCCCAGCATTTT.

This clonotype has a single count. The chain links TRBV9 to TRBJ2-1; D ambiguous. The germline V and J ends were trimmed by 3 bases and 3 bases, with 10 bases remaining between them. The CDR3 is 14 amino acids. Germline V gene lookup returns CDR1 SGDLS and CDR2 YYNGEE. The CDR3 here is CASSAPPGYNEQFF. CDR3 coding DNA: TGTGCCAGCAGCGCCCCGCCAGGCTACAATGAGCAGTTCTTC.